One TCR beta chain is described in this entry. This sample is drawn from a study of beta chain features in type 1 diabetes. V shed 4 bases, J shed 10 bases, and the junction held 10 bases outside the gene matches. The CDR3 is 15 amino acids. Germline V gene data show CDR1 as MGHDK and CDR2 as SYGVNS. Investigators reverse transcribed all isolated RNA, so they sequenced expressed TCRB transcripts. Profiling relied on immunoSEQ multiplex PCR, and the TCRdb table lists in-frame clones only, not all of them. Of 10,000 to 15,000 clones in the sample, about 42% are singletons; the top ten hold about 0.93%. This receptor was identified in a man aged 18-30 years in good health. The chain recombines TRBV25-1 with TRBJ1-6, with 7 bases aligning to TRBD1. Sequenced sample: stem cell memory CD4+ T cells from blood. For the CDR3, the DNA is TGTGCCAGCAGTGGCAAGACAGGGTCTATCTCACCCCTCCACTTT. Amino acids: CASSGKTGSISPLHF.